The clone carrying this T cell receptor beta chain appeared many times. Its antigen is still unknown. Profiles of TCR beta VDJ and CDR3 were generated from a genomic DNA template. TCRdb called the reads again in MiXCR, with one record for every CDR3 protein. In the table there are about 190,000 distinct CDR3 sequences, 54% of which are singletons. The data originate from a study of CD8+CD57+ T cells in acquired aplastic anemia. Looking at the study overall: Sorted CD4+ and CD8+ cells yielded roughly 3.2 ug of DNA on average. Read counts for CD4+ cells (from healthy donors) averaged around 10 million. Study observations and caveats: Patients did not significantly differ from controls in CD8+ Simpson's diversity.

Looked up from germline, CDR1 is SGHDN and CDR2 is FVKESK. This CDR3 is built from 14 residues. The V end lost 4 bases, the J end lost 5 bases, and 9 bases lay between the germline ends. Input material: sorted CD4+, CD8+, or CD8+CD57+ T cells (not recorded which) from PBMCs. This clonotype was sampled from a human donor in good health, serving as a control. The rearrangement joins TRBV14 to TRBJ1-6; tentative D call: TRBD1 (6 bases). The CDR3 DNA reads TGTGCCAGCAGCCCTAACAGGGATAATTCACCCCTCCACTTT. Translation: CASSPNRDNSPLHF. The full variable domain, in which reference TRBV14 and TRBJ1-6 provide the parts outside the CDR3, is EAGVTQFPSHSVIEKGQTVTLRCDPISGHDNLYWYRRVMGKEIKFLLHFVKESKQDESGMPNNRFLAERTGGTYSTLKVQPAELEDSGVYFCASSPNRDNSPLHFGNGTRLTVT.